Sequencing of this T cell receptor beta chain was carried out in a study of OX40 agonist ivuxolimab in advanced cancers. About the study: Ivuxolimab was delivered to patients intravenously every 2 weeks at doses spanning 0.01 to 10 mg/kg. It was permissible to have had prior anti-PD-1, anti-PD-L1 or anti-CTLA-4 therapy, and around 40% had some. Whole-study results and caveats: It was also the case that some nonresponders had low normalized T-cell clonal expansion. Average numbers of expanded clones were greater in CD8+ T cells than in CD4+.

Regarding this clone: Its antigen remains unknown.

With 5 bases clipped from V and 2 bases from J, the junction kept 4 bases outside the gene matches. This CDR3 region has 15 residues. Germline V gene lookup returns CDR1 SGHVS and CDR2 FNYEAQ. The protocol was immunoSEQ multiplex PCR, while the TCRdb copy is restricted to in-frame clones and leaves out a portion. Of roughly 69,000 clones in the sample, around four fifths were seen once. The V and J genes are TRBV7-6 and TRBJ2-1, with 9 bases that match TRBD2. The TCR was taken from an adult with an advanced solid tumor such as melanoma, head and neck, liver or kidney cancer. The sequencing used CD4+ or CD8+ T cells sorted from blood, collected in a trial of the OX40 agonist ivuxolimab. This CDR3 reads CASSILAGPYNEQFF. Written as DNA, the CDR3 is TGTGCCAGCAGCATCCTAGCGGGACCCTACAATGAGCAGTTCTTC.